A selection of T cell receptor beta chains follows, all from one sample in a study of cytomegalovirus exposure and HLA in healthy donors. The table came from immunoSEQ multiplex PCR; TCRdb's copy has only in-frame clones and leaves some out. The table records 150,000 to 200,000 clones, around 80% of them present only once. The sample was PBMCs. The origin of the receptors is a man aged 18 to 35 in good health and CMV-seronegative. Both conserved end residues are trimmed from each CDR3.

v_call	j_call	cdr3_aa
TRBV25-1	TRBJ1-2	ASSGLGTEDKNYGYT
TRBV9	TRBJ2-2	ASSVGLAGVGELF
TRBV2	TRBJ1-1	ASREEFGAF
TRBV30	TRBJ2-1	AGTGKVSNEQF
TRBV5-1	TRBJ2-5	ASSQGTSGPAETQY
TRBV6-5	TRBJ2-5	ASSYSTGRAQETQY
TRBV5-1	TRBJ2-7	ASSSETGGPYEQY
TRBV28	TRBJ2-7	ASSSGLLDYEQY
TRBV5-4	TRBJ2-4	ASSLQGAGKNIQY
TRBV30	TRBJ1-1	AWNPGNTEAF
TRBV28	TRBJ2-1	ASSPLLDLSSYNEQF
TRBV10-3	TRBJ1-1	AIFGDTRGTEAF
TRBV27	TRBJ2-7	ASSLTKLTSAYEQY
TRBV6-1	TRBJ1-6	ASRNSNSPLH
TRBV6-6	TRBJ1-1	ASSYLGALMNTEAF
TRBV2	TRBJ1-5	ASRPLSTGSNQPQH
TRBV11-3	TRBJ2-1	ASSPIALAELNEQF
TRBV13	TRBJ1-6	ASSFLGDSPLH
TRBV7-3	TRBJ2-1	ASSSLAGEQF
TRBV7-6	TRBJ1-4	ASSLGRVNEKLF
TRBV19	TRBJ1-2	ASSIKAGDYGYT
TRBV19	TRBJ2-1	ASSPHLGQGHAYNEQF
TRBV10-3	TRBJ1-4	AARTDANEKLF
TRBV11-2	TRBJ2-1	ASSQPRLAVYNEQF
TRBV5-5	TRBJ2-1	ASSLPFASRNEQF
TRBV7-9	TRBJ2-4	ASRPTSGNENIQY
TRBV4-3	TRBJ2-1	ASSQRVAGGTAEQF
TRBV11-3	TRBJ2-7	ASSLVRWGETYEQY
TRBV7-9	TRBJ2-2	ASRLAGDAGELF
TRBV29-1	TRBJ2-5	SATWTGGAETQY
TRBV30	TRBJ2-7	AWAPGGLYEQY
TRBV19	TRBJ1-4	ASSIQPRGRIFRKLF
TRBV7-9	TRBJ1-1	ASSSALGMNTEAF
TRBV18	TRBJ2-1	ASSPGGTHYNEQF
TRBV5-5	TRBJ2-2	ASSSGASGELF
TRBV2	TRBJ2-2	ASLAGALPGELF
TRBV2	TRBJ2-1	ASAVSLTGNEQF